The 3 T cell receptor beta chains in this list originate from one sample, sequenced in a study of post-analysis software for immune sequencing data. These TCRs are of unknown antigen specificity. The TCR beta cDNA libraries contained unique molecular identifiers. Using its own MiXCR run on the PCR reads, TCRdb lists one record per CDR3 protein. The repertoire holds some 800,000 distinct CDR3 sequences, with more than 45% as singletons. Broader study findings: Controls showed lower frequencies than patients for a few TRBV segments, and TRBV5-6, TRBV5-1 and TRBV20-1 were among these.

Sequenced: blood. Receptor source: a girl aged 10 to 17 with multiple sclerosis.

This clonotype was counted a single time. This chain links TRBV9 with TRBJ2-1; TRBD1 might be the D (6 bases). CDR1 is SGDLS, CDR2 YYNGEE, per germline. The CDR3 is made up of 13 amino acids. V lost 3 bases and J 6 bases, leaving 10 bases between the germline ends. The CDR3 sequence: CASSAGQFNEQFF. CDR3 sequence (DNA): TGTGCCAGCAGCGCCGGACAGTTCAATGAGCAGTTCTTC. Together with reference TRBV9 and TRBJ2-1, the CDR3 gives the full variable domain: DSGVTQTPKHLITATGQRVTLRCSPRSGDLSVYWYQQSLDQGLQFLIQYYNGEERAKGNILERFSAQQFPDLHSELNLSSLELGDSALYFCASSAGQFNEQFFGPGTRLTVL.

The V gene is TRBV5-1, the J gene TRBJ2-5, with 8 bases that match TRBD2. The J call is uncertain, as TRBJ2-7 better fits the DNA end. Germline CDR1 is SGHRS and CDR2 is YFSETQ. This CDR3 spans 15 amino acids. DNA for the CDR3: TGCGCCAGCAGCTTACTGAGCGGGAGTGCCTACGAGCAGTACTTC. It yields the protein CASSLLSGSAYEQYF.

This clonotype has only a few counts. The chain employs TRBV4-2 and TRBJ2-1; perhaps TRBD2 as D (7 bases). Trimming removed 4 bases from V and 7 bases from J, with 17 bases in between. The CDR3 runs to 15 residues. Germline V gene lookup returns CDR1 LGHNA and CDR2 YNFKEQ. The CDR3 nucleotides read TGTGCCAGCAGCCCCGGAGGGGGGGATGGTAATGAGCAGTTCTTC. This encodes CASSPGGGDGNEQFF.